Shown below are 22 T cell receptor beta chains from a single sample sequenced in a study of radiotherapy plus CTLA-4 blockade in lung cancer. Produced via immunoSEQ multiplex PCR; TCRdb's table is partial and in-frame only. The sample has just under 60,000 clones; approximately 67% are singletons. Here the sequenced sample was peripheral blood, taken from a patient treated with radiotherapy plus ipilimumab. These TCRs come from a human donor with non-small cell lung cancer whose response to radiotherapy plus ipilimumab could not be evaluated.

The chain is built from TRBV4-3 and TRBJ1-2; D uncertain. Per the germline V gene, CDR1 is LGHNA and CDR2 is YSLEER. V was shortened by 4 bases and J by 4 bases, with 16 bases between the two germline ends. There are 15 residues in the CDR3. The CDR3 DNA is TGCGCCAGCAGCCCTAGTATGACTGCGGCCTATGGCTACACCTTC. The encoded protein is CASSPSMTAAYGYTF.

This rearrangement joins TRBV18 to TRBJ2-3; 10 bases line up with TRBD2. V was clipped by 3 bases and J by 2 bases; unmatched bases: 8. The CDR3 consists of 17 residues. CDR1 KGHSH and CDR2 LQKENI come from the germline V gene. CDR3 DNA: TGTGCCAGCTCACCTGCGGTTAGCGGGGGGACCACAGATACGCAGTATTTT. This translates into CASSPAVSGGTTDTQYF.

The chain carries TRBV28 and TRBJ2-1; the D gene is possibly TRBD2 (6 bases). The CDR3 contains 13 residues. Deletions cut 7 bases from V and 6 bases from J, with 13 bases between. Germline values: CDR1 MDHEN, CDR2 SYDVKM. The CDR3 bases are TGTGCCAGCACCGTGACTAGATTCAATGAGCAGTTCTTC. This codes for CASTVTRFNEQFF.

CDR3 DNA sequence: TGTGCCAGCAGCTTAGTTCGGACAGGGGGCCATGAGCAGTTCTTC. Protein: CASSLVRTGGHEQFF. V usage is TRBV11-2 and J usage is TRBJ2-1; 11 bases match TRBD1. V dropped 1 base and J dropped 8; count of bases not matched to a gene: 4. Germline lookup yields CDR1 SGHAT and CDR2 FQNNGV. CDR3 length equals 15 residues.

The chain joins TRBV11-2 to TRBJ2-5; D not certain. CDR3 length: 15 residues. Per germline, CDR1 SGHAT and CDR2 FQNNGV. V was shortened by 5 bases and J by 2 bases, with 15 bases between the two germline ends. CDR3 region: CASSPTTSEQETQYF. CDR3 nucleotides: TGTGCCAGCAGCCCCACGACGAGCGAACAAGAGACCCAGTACTTC.

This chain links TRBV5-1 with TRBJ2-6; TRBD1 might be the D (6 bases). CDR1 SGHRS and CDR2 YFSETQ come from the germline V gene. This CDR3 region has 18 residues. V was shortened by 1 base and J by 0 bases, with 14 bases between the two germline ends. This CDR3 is CASSLSAGARSGANVLTF. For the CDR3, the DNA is TGCGCCAGCAGCTTGTCCGCAGGGGCTCGCTCTGGGGCCAACGTCCTGACTTTC.

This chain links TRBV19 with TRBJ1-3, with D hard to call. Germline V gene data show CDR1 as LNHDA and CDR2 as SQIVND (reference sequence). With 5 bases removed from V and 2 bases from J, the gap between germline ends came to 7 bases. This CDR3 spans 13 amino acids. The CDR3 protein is CASSSSAGNTIYF. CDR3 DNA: TGTGCCAGTAGTTCGTCGGCTGGAAACACCATATATTTT.

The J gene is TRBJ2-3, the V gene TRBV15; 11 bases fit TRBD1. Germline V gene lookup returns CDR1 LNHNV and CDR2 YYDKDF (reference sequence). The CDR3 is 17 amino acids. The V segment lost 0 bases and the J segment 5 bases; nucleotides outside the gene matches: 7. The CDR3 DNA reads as TGTGCCACCAGCAGAGAAGGGCGGACAGGGGGCGTAGATACGCAGTATTTT. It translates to CATSREGRTGGVDTQYF.

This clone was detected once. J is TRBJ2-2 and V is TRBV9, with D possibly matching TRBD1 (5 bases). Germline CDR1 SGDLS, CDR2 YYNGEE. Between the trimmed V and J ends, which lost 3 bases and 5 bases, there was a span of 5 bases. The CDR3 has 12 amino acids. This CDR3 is CASSEGTGELFF. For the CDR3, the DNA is TGTGCCAGCAGCGAGGGGACCGGGGAGCTGTTTTTT.

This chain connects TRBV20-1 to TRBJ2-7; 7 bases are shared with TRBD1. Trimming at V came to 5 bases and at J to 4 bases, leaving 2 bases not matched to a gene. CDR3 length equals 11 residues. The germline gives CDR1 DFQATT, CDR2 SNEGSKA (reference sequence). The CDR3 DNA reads TGCAGTGCTGGGACAGATTACGAGCAGTACTTC. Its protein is CSAGTDYEQYF.

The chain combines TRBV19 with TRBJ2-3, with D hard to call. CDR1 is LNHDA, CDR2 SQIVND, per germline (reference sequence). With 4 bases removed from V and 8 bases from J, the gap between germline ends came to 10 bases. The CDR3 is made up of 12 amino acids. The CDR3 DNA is TGTGCCAGTAGTACCAATTCAGGTACGCAGTATTTT. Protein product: CASSTNSGTQYF.

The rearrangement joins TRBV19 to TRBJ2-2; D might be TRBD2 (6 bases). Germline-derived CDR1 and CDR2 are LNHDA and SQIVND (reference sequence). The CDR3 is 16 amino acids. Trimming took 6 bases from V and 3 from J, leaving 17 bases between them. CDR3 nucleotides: TGTGCCAGTAGACCATTAGGGGTAGCGGACACCGGGGAGCTGTTTTTT. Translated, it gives CASRPLGVADTGELFF.

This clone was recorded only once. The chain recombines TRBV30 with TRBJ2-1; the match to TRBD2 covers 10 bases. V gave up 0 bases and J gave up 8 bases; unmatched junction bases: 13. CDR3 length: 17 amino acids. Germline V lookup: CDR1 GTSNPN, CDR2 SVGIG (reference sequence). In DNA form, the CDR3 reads TGTGCCTGGAGTGTACCGCTAGCGGGAGCGCCCGGGGATGAGCAGTTCTTC. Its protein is CAWSVPLAGAPGDEQFF.

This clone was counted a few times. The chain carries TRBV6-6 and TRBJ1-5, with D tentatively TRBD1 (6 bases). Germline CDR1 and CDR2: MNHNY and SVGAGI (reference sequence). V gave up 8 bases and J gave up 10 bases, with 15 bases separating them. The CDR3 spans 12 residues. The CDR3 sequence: CASGDNRLPQHF. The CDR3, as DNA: TGTGCCAGCGGGGACAACCGACTTCCCCAGCATTTT.

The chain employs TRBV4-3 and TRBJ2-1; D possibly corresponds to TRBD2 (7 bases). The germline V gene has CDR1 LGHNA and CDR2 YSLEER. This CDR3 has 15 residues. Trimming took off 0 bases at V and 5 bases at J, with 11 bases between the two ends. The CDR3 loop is CASSQDRGGHNEQFF. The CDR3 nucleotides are TGCGCCAGCAGCCAAGATAGGGGGGGGCACAATGAGCAGTTCTTC.

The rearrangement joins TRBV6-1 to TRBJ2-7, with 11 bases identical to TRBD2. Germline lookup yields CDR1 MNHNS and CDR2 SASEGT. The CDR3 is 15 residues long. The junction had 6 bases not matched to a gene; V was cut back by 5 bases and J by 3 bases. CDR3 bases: TGTGCCAGCAGTACGACTAGCGGGGCGATCTACGAGCAGTACTTC. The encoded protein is CASSTTSGAIYEQYF.

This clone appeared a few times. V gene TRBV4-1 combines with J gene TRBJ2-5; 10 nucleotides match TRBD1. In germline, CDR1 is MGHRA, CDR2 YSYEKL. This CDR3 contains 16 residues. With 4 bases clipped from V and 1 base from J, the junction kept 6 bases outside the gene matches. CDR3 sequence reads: CASSPTGGAGQETQYF. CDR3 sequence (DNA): TGCGCCAGCAGCCCGACAGGGGGCGCCGGCCAAGAGACCCAGTACTTC.

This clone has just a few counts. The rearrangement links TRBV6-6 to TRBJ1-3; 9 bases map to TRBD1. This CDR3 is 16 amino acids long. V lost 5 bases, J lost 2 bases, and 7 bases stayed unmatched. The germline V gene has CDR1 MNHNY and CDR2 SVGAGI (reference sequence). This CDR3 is CASSKLQGAAGNTIYF. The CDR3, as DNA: TGTGCCAGCAGTAAACTACAGGGGGCAGCTGGAAACACCATATATTTT.

Here the CDR3 reads CASSPGGGDPYGYTF. The CDR3 DNA reads TGTGCCAGCAGCCCTGGGGGGGGCGACCCCTATGGCTACACCTTC. The chain couples TRBV6-5 to TRBJ1-2; a possible D gene is TRBD1 (6 bases). Germline loops: CDR1 MNHEY, CDR2 SVGAGI. V lost 6 bases and J 4 bases, leaving 18 bases between the germline ends. This CDR3 has 15 amino acids.

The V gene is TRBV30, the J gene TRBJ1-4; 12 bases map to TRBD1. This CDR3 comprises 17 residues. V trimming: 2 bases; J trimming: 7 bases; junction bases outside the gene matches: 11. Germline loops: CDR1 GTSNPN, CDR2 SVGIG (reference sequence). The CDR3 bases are TGTGCCTGGAGTCCTCCGGGACAGGGGGCATCTGGTGAAAAACTGTTTTTT. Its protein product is CAWSPPGQGASGEKLFF. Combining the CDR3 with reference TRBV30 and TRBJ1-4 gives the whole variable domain SQTIHQWPATLVQPVGSPLSLECTVEGTSNPNLYWYRQAAGRGLQLLFYSVGIGQISSEVPQNLSASRPQDRQFILSSKKLLLSDSGFYLCAWSPPGQGASGEKLFFGSGTQLSVL.

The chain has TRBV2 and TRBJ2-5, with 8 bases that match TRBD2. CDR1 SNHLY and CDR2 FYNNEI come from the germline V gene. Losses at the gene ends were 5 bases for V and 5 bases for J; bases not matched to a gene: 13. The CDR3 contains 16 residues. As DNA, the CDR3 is TGTGCCAGCAGTTCAGACATAGCGGGGAGGGGGGAGACCCAGTACTTC. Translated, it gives CASSSDIAGRGETQYF.

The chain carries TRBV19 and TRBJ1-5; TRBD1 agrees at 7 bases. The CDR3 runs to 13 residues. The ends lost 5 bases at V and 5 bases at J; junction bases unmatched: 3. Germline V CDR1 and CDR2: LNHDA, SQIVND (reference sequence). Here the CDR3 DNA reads TGTGCCAGTAGTGGAGACAGGGATCAGCCCCAGCATTTT. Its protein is CASSGDRDQPQHF.